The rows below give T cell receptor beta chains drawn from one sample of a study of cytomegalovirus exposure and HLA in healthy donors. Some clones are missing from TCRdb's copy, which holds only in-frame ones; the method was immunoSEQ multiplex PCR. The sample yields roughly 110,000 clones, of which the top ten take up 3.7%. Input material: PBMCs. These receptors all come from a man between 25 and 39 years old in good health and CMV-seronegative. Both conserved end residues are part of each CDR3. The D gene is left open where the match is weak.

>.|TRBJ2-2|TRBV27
TGTGCCAGCAGTTTAGAGGGGGGGCCTAGCGGGGAGCTGTTTTTT
CASSLEGGPSGELFF
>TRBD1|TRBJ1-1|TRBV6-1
TGTGCCAGCAGTGAAAGACAGGGAGTAGCTTTCTTT
CASSERQGVAFF
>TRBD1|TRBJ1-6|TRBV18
TGTGCCAGCTCACCCGGACAGGGGGATTCACCCCTCCACTTT
CASSPGQGDSPLHF
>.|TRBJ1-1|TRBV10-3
TGTGCCATCAGTGAACGGGGGATCCGGGGGACTGAAGCTTTCTTT
CAISERGIRGTEAFF
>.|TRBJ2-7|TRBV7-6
TGTGCCAGCAGCCAACTCGACAGCCTGGGAGAGCAGTACTTC
CASSQLDSLGEQYF
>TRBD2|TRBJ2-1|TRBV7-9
TGTGCCAGCAGCTCCCAGCGGGGGGGGGCGGTTGAGCAGTTCTTC
CASSSQRGGAVEQFF
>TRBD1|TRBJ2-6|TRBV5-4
TGTGCCAGCAGCTTGCCCTTACAGGGGCCCGGGGCCAACGTCCTGACTTTC
CASSLPLQGPGANVLTF
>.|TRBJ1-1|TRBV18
TGTGCCAGCTCACCCCTGGATGTGGGGGCGAACACTGAAGCTTTCTTT
CASSPLDVGANTEAFF
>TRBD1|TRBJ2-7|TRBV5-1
TGCGCCAGCAGCTTGGCCCGGGACAGCCAGCTCTACGAGCAGTACTTC
CASSLARDSQLYEQYF
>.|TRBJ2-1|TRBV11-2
TGTGCCAGCAGCATAGGGCGGGACAATGAGCAGTTCTTC
CASSIGRDNEQFF
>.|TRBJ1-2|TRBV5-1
TGCGCCAGCAGCGTAGGACTGGACCGGGGCTACACCTTC
CASSVGLDRGYTF
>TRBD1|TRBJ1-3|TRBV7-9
TGTGCCAGCAGCGAACAGGGGGACACCATATATTTT
CASSEQGDTIYF
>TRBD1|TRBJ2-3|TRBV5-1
TGCGCCAGCAGCCCGGGACAGGGGCAAGGGGATACGCAGTATTTT
CASSPGQGQGDTQYF
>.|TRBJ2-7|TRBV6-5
TGTGCCAGCAGCAAGCCCGGGGCCTACGAGCAGTACTTC
CASSKPGAYEQYF
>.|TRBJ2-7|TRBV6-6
TGTGCCAGCAGCCGACAGGTCTCCTACGAGCAGTACTTC
CASSRQVSYEQYF
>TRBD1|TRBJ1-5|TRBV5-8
TGTGCCAGCAGCTGGGGACAGGCTCGAGGGGATCAGCCCCAGCATTTT
CASSWGQARGDQPQHF
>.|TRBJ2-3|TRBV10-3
TGTGCCATCAATTCCGACTCGTCAGATACGCAGTATTTT
CAINSDSSDTQYF
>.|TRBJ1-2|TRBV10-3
TGTGCCATCAGTGACGACAGGTTATATGGCTACACCTTC
CAISDDRLYGYTF
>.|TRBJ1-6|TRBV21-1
TGTGCCAGCAGCTGGGGTAGAGGGGGCAATTCACCCCTCCACTTT
CASSWGRGGNSPLHF
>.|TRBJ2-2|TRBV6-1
TGTGCCAGCAGTGAAGCATACGGGGAGCTGTTTTTT
CASSEAYGELFF
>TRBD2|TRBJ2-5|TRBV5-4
TGTGCCAGCAGCTTGGGGAGCGGGGGGGCCCGAGAGACCCAGTACTTC
CASSLGSGGARETQYF
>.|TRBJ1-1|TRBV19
TGTGCCAGTAGTGAGAAGAGAGGGAGTCAAGCTTTCTTT
CASSEKRGSQAFF
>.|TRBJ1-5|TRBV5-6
TGTGCCAGCAGCTTGACGATCGGAGGCCTTAATCAGCCCCAGCATTTT
CASSLTIGGLNQPQHF
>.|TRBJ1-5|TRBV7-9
TGTGCCAGCACTTTCGGTAATCAGCCCCAGCATTTT
CASTFGNQPQHF
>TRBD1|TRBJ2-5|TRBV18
TGTGCCAGCTCCCAGGGGACAGGGCGAGAGACCCAGTACTTC
CASSQGTGRETQYF
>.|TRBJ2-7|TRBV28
.
CASSTSTDYEQYF
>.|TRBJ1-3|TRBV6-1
TGTGCCAGCAGTGAAGGGGTCCCCTGGAGCTCTGGAAACACCATATATTTT
CASSEGVPWSSGNTIYF
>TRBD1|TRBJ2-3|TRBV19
TGTGCCAGTAGCCTAAGACCAGGGGGCACTTCCACAGATACGCAGTATTTT
CASSLRPGGTSTDTQYF
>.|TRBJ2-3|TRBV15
TGTGCCACCAGCAGAGATGGCGATACGCAGTATTTT
CATSRDGDTQYF
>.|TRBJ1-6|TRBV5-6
TGTGCCAGCAGCTTGGGGCCCAGGGATAATTCACCCCTCCACTTT
CASSLGPRDNSPLHF
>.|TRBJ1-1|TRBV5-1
TGCGCCAGCAGTTGGGCAGGTCACGAAATGAACACTGAAGCTTTCTTT
CASSWAGHEMNTEAFF
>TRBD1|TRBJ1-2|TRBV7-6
TGTGCCAGCAGCTTAAGTTCACAGGGGGCGAGAGGCTACACCTTC
CASSLSSQGARGYTF
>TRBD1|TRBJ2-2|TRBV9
TGTGCCAGCAGCGCGATAAAGGGGGCGGAGCTGTTTTTT
CASSAIKGAELFF
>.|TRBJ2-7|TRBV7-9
TGTGCCAGCCGCCGGTCAGGGCCTTCCTACGAGCAGTACTTC
CASRRSGPSYEQYF
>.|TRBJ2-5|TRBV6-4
TGTGCCAGCAGTGACCCCAGACGAACAGGGACACAACCTCAAGAGACCCAGTACTTC
CASSDPRRTGTQPQETQYF
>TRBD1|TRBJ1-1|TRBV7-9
TGTGCCAGCAGCCCCTCCCTCGGGACAGGGGAAGCTTTCTTT
CASSPSLGTGEAFF
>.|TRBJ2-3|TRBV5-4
TGTGCCAGCAGCTTACCGGGGAGCACAGATACGCAGTATTTT
CASSLPGSTDTQYF
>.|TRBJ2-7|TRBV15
TGTGCCACCAGCTTACGGACGGACTACGAGCAGTACTTC
CATSLRTDYEQYF
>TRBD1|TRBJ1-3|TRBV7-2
TGTGCCAGCAGCTTGAGGACAGGGAACTCTGGAAACACCATATATTTT
CASSLRTGNSGNTIYF
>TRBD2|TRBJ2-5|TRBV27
TGTGCCAGCAGTTCAATACTAGCGGGGGGGCCCGAGACCCAGTACTTC
CASSSILAGGPETQYF
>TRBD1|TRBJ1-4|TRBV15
TGTGCCACCAGCAGAGATCCCACCGGGACAGATTTTAATGAAAAACTGTTTTTT
CATSRDPTGTDFNEKLFF
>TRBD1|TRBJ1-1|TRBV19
TGTGCCAGTAGTTCGACAGGGGGAACTGAAGCTTTCTTT
CASSSTGGTEAFF
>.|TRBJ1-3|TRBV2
TGTGCCAGCAGTTACGGGGTCGATTCTGGAAACACCATATATTTT
CASSYGVDSGNTIYF
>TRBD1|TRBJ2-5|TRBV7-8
TGTGCCAGCAGCTTAAGATTGGGACAGCAAGAGACCCAGTACTTC
CASSLRLGQQETQYF
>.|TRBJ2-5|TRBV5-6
TGTGCCAGCAGCTTGGCCGGGGTTGGGGAGACCCAGTACTTC
CASSLAGVGETQYF